This entry is about one TCR beta chain. The protocol was immunoSEQ multiplex PCR, while the TCRdb copy is restricted to in-frame clones and leaves out a portion. Of about 94,000 clones listed, 80% are singletons. The data stem from a study of blood T cell repertoires in COVID-19. As for the study in general: T cells, B-cell-depleted T cells, or PBMCs provided the cDNA or gDNA that served as material.

The trim removed 3 bases at V and 0 bases at J, leaving 7 bases unmatched. This CDR3 region has 17 residues. Per germline, CDR1 MDHEN and CDR2 SYDVKM. Sequenced: peripheral blood. The receptor's source is a human donor in a cohort sampled during active COVID-19. The chain is built from TRBV28 and TRBJ2-3; TRBD1 matches 9 bases. This CDR3 is CASSFPAQGASTDTQYF. CDR3 DNA sequence: TGTGCCAGCAGTTTCCCGGCACAGGGGGCTAGCACAGATACGCAGTATTTT.